A single sample gave rise to the 24 T cell receptor beta chains below, sequenced in a study of T cell changes during pregnancy in multiple sclerosis (dated 2019 in TCRdb). The method behind the library was the immunoSEQ multiplex PCR assay. TCRdb took over this immuneACCESS table, retaining in-frame rearrangements with V and J assigned. Such tables are incomplete; in checked studies, under half of the missing clones stem from an unresolved V gene, and the remainder is unexplained. Recorded for this sample are more than 55,000 clones; 75% to 95% of them occurred a single time. Of the sample, 2% to 2.5% falls within the top ten clones. This material consisted of peripheral blood, taken in the first trimester of pregnancy. The receptors were gathered from a female donor in good health, enrolled as a control in a pregnancy study.

V and J are TRBV2 and TRBJ1-6, with a tentative D call TRBD1 (5 bases). Per germline, CDR1 SNHLY and CDR2 FYNNEI. The CDR3 totals 16 residues. The V end was cut by 2 bases, the J end by 3 bases, with 11 bases between. CDR3 DNA sequence: TGTGCCAGCAGTGAATTGGGGAGGGGCTATAATTCACCCCTCCACTTT. It yields the protein CASSELGRGYNSPLHF.

This chain joins TRBV7-2 and TRBJ2-5; D perhaps matches TRBD2 (5 bases). The germline V and J ends were trimmed by 2 bases and 4 bases, with 14 bases remaining between them. From germline, CDR1 is SGHTA and CDR2 FQGNSA. The CDR3 covers 15 residues. The DNA for the CDR3 is TGTGCCAGCAGCTTAATTGTGGCTAGCCTAGAGACCCAGTACTTC. Encoded protein: CASSLIVASLETQYF.

This clone was counted once. The chain uses TRBV2 and TRBJ2-7, with 7 bases matching TRBD2. This CDR3 region has 13 residues. V dropped 6 bases and J dropped 3; count of bases not matched to a gene: 5. Germline V gene data show CDR1 as SNHLY and CDR2 as FYNNEI. The CDR3 nucleotides are TGTGCCAGCAGCGGGGAGGGGCACTACGAGCAGTACTTC. It yields the protein CASSGEGHYEQYF.

This chain links TRBV6-1 with TRBJ1-5; perhaps TRBD1 as D (6 bases). This CDR3 comprises 14 residues. V was shortened by 4 bases and J by 3 bases, with 10 bases between the two germline ends. CDR1 and CDR2 (germline): MNHNS, SASEGT. For the CDR3, the DNA is TGTGCCAGCAGTGGGGGGACATACAATCAGCCCCAGCATTTT. Its translation: CASSGGTYNQPQHF.

This sequence joins TRBV5-1 and TRBJ2-7; 8 bases are shared with TRBD1. The CDR3 is 15 amino acids. V shed 5 bases and J 2 bases; nucleotides not matched to a gene: 9. Germline V CDR1 and CDR2: SGHRS, YFSETQ. The CDR3 nucleotides read TGCGCCAGCAGAAACTTACCGGGACAGGCCTACGAGCAGTACTTC. Amino acid sequence: CASRNLPGQAYEQYF.

The rearrangement uses TRBV6-1 and TRBJ1-6, with a weak D call TRBD1 (6 bases). Trimming cost V 3 bases and J 0 bases, with 12 bases left between them. The germline V gene has CDR1 MNHNS and CDR2 SASEGT. The CDR3 contains 17 residues. CDR3 bases: TGTGCCAGCAGTGACGGACAGTGGGGCTCCTATAATTCACCCCTCCACTTT. Its translation: CASSDGQWGSYNSPLHF.

The chain carries TRBV7-2 and TRBJ2-3, with 7 nucleotides matching TRBD2. Germline values: CDR1 SGHTA, CDR2 FQGNSA. The CDR3 extends over 14 amino acids. J lost 7 bases, V lost 7 bases, and 11 bases had no gene match. CDR3 nucleotides: TGTGCCAGCAACAAGCGGGAAGGAGGGAATACGCAGTATTTT. Amino acid sequence: CASNKREGGNTQYF.

The rearrangement links TRBV5-1 to TRBJ1-2; D is undetermined. Germline V gives CDR1 SGHRS, CDR2 YFSETQ. V gave up 3 bases and J gave up 0 bases, with 9 bases separating them. CDR3 length equals 14 residues. CDR3 DNA: TGCGCCAGCAGCTCCGTGAGCGCTAACTATGGCTACACCTTC. It encodes CASSSVSANYGYTF.

The J gene is TRBJ1-2, the V gene TRBV5-4; D not certain. Trimming took 4 bases from V and 0 from J, leaving 7 bases between them. Germline values: CDR1 SGHNT, CDR2 YYREEE (reference sequence). This CDR3 is built from 13 residues. CDR3 in amino acids: CASSDITNYGYTF. CDR3 coding DNA: TGTGCCAGCAGCGACATTACTAACTATGGCTACACCTTC.

J is TRBJ2-7 and V is TRBV11-2, with a weak D call TRBD1 (5 bases). In germline, CDR1 is SGHAT, CDR2 FQNNGV. The CDR3 consists of 14 residues. V lost 8 bases and J 4 bases, leaving 18 bases between the germline ends. The CDR3 coding sequence is TGTGCCAGCTCCGAAGCAGGGAAACCTTACGAGCAGTACTTC. As protein: CASSEAGKPYEQYF.

This chain connects TRBV9 to TRBJ2-7; D unclear. The CDR3 spans 12 residues. Germline lookup yields CDR1 SGDLS and CDR2 YYNGEE. Trimming took 4 bases from V and 6 from J, leaving 11 bases between them. CDR3 region: CASSSGQREQYF. The CDR3 bases are TGTGCCAGCAGCTCGGGTCAACGCGAGCAGTACTTC.

This rearrangement joins TRBV18 to TRBJ1-2, with D perhaps matching TRBD1 (5 bases). The germline CDR1 and CDR2 sequences are KGHSH and LQKENI. Deletions cut 1 base from V and 5 bases from J, with 11 bases between. This CDR3 has 14 residues. Here the CDR3 DNA reads TGTGCCAGCTCACCACTCCAGGGTTTGTATGGCTACACCTTC. Its translation is CASSPLQGLYGYTF.

The chain carries TRBV5-8 and TRBJ2-5; 11 nucleotides align to TRBD2. The ends lost 3 bases at V and 1 base at J; junction bases unmatched: 2. CDR1 is SGHTS and CDR2 is YDEGEE in the germline V gene. The CDR3 loop spans 15 amino acids. The CDR3 sequence is CASSSLAGVQETQYF. DNA for the CDR3: TGTGCCAGCAGCTCACTAGCGGGGGTCCAAGAGACCCAGTACTTC.

This chain's CDR3 is CASNPVLAATDTQYF. DNA of the CDR3: TGTGCCAGCAACCCAGTTCTAGCGGCCACAGATACGCAGTATTTT. The V and J genes are TRBV27 and TRBJ2-3; the match to TRBD2 covers 7 bases. Germline V gene data show CDR1 as MNHEY and CDR2 as SMNVEV (reference sequence). Trimming took 7 bases from V and 2 from J; bases not matched to a gene: 9. This CDR3 is 15 amino acids long.

The chain carries TRBV6-4 and TRBJ2-3, with a weak D call TRBD2 (5 bases). Germline V gene data show CDR1 as MRHNA and CDR2 as SNTAGT. Between the trimmed V and J ends, which lost 2 bases and 1 base, there was a span of 13 bases. The length of the CDR3 is 16 residues. The CDR3 region is CASSDSGGRGTDTQYF. As DNA, the CDR3 is TGTGCCAGCAGTGACAGTGGAGGACGGGGCACAGATACGCAGTATTTT.

The chain uses TRBV4-1 and TRBJ2-7, with 10 bases fitting TRBD1. The trim removed 4 bases at V and 5 bases at J, leaving 8 bases unmatched. This CDR3 comprises 15 residues. Germline lookup yields CDR1 MGHRA and CDR2 YSYEKL. The chain's CDR3 is CASSPRGQGLDEQYF. The DNA of the CDR3 is TGCGCCAGCAGCCCCAGGGGACAGGGGTTAGACGAGCAGTACTTC.

The chain joins TRBV29-1 to TRBJ1-3; D might be TRBD1 (6 bases). CDR1 and CDR2 from the germline V gene are SQVTM and ANQGSEA. This CDR3 is 13 amino acids long. The V and J ends lost 1 base and 2 bases respectively, with 6 bases between them. Here the CDR3 reads CSVEGTAGNTIYF. The CDR3 coding sequence is TGCAGCGTTGAAGGGACAGCTGGAAACACCATATATTTT.

CDR3 DNA: TGCGCCAGCAGTGAGTCCCGTTTGTCGGATACGCAGTATTTT. Its translation is CASSESRLSDTQYF. The chain employs TRBV10-1 and TRBJ2-3; D not certain. Trimming cost V 0 bases and J 6 bases, with 10 bases left between them. This CDR3 comprises 14 residues. Germline lookup yields CDR1 WNHNN and CDR2 SYGVQD (reference sequence).

V gene TRBV5-5 combines with J gene TRBJ1-3, with D tentatively TRBD1 (5 bases). Germline values: CDR1 SGHKS, CDR2 YYEKEE (reference sequence). The CDR3 length is 15 residues. V was cut by 4 bases and J by 1 base, with 12 bases left in between. The CDR3 sequence: CASSTWGASGNTIYF. CDR3 nucleotide sequence: TGTGCCAGCAGCACATGGGGCGCTTCTGGAAACACCATATATTTT.

The V call is TRBV19, the J call TRBJ2-2; D remains ambiguous. CDR3 length: 13 amino acids. The germline gives CDR1 LNHDA, CDR2 SQIVND (reference sequence). Deletions cut 7 bases from V and 5 bases from J, with 11 bases between. This CDR3 is CASNPSLTGELFF. The CDR3 coding sequence is TGTGCCAGTAACCCTAGTTTAACCGGGGAGCTGTTTTTT.

In its sample, this clone was seen once. The J gene is TRBJ2-2, the V gene TRBV6-4; TRBD2 agrees at 7 bases. This CDR3 has 13 residues. V dropped 5 bases and J dropped 5; count of bases not matched to a gene: 2. Germline values: CDR1 MRHNA, CDR2 SNTAGT. CDR3 nucleotide sequence: TGTGCCAGCAGTCGTAGCGGGACCGGGGAGCTGTTTTTT. Amino acids: CASSRSGTGELFF.

The chain has TRBV5-8 and TRBJ2-1; 10 bases are a match to TRBD2. The trim removed 7 bases at V and 8 bases at J, leaving 12 bases unmatched. This CDR3 has 15 amino acids. The germline V gene encodes CDR1 SGHTS and CDR2 YDEGEE. For the CDR3, the DNA is TGTGCCAGCCTACTTCTAGCGGGGGTTTTCGATGAGCAGTTCTTC. The encoded protein is CASLLLAGVFDEQFF.

The genes are TRBV6-5 and TRBJ2-7, with 10 bases lining up with TRBD1. CDR3 size: 14 residues. The V gene end was trimmed by 6 bases and the J gene end by 3 bases; junction bases not matched to a gene: 5. Germline CDR1 and CDR2: MNHEY and SVGAGI. The CDR3 region has the DNA TGTGCCAGCAGATTAGGGACAGGGGTCTACGAGCAGTACTTC. Residues: CASRLGTGVYEQYF.

The chain links TRBV9 to TRBJ2-7; D remains unclear. The germline gives CDR1 SGDLS, CDR2 YYNGEE. V gave up 3 bases and J gave up 6 bases, with 10 bases separating them. CDR3 length: 12 residues. The DNA for the CDR3 is TGTGCCAGCAGCGGATTAGCAACCGAGCAGTACTTC. Translating it yields CASSGLATEQYF.